These 15 T cell receptor beta chains were all obtained from the same sample, sequenced in a study of Graves' ophthalmopathy and Graves' hyperthyroidism. RNA transcripts provided the template for amplifying TCR beta CDR3 regions. The first round was an RT-PCR with HTBI primers, and the second round was a multiplex PCR. Using its own MiXCR run on the multiplex PCR reads, TCRdb lists one record per CDR3 protein. Counted here are about 700,000 distinct CDR3 sequences, about 40% occurring once; the ten biggest clones make up more than 2.5%. Sequencing was done on a sample of peripheral blood. Receptors were obtained from an adult man with Graves' ophthalmopathy.

The sample holds many counts of this clonotype. This chain uses TRBV7-2 with TRBJ2-7; maybe TRBD2 (6 bases). CDR1 is SGHTA and CDR2 is FQGNSA in the germline V gene. Trimming took off 3 bases at V and 2 bases at J, with 14 bases between the two ends. The length of the CDR3 is 15 residues. CDR3 protein: CASSFLAPVAYEQYF. The CDR3 DNA is TGTGCCAGCAGCTTTCTAGCGCCAGTCGCCTACGAGCAGTACTTC.

This clonotype came up a few times. The chain couples TRBV7-9 to TRBJ1-5; maybe TRBD1 (5 bases). Trimming removed 1 base from V and 1 base from J, with 17 bases in between. Germline V gives CDR1 SEHNR, CDR2 FQNEAQ (reference sequence). The CDR3 sequence is 18 residues long. As DNA, the CDR3 is TGTGCCAGCAGCTTAGTTCCCCCCCCCCGGGACAGCAATCAGCCCCAGCATTTT. Encoded protein: CASSLVPPPRDSNQPQHF.

The chain uses TRBV29-1 and TRBJ2-7; 8 positions match TRBD2. CDR1 and CDR2 (germline): SQVTM, ANQGSEA. Trimming took 5 bases from V and 7 from J; bases not matched to a gene: 7. This CDR3 has 12 residues. In DNA form, the CDR3 reads TGCAGCGTTTTCGGGGGGGCAGGTGAGCAGTACTTC. Protein product: CSVFGGAGEQYF.

This rearrangement joins TRBV7-2 to TRBJ1-1; TRBD1 agrees at 8 bases. Trimming at V came to 5 bases and at J to 4 bases, leaving 12 bases not matched to a gene. The CDR3 is made up of 16 amino acids. Germline V gene sequence: CDR1 SGHTA, CDR2 FQGNSA. CDR3: CASSPRQGSITTEAFF. The CDR3 DNA sequence: TGTGCCAGCAGCCCCCGACAGGGGTCCATAACCACTGAAGCTTTCTTT.

Notes on this clonotype: Germline is not matched at one junction end, which may reflect a read error. V usage is TRBV7-9 and J usage is TRBJ2-5; possible D gene TRBD2, 6 bases. The CDR3 is 15 amino acids. The germline V gene has CDR1 SEHNR and CDR2 FQNEAQ (reference sequence). CDR3 amino acids: CASSQTVGGKETQYF. CDR3 in DNA: TGCGCCAGCAGCCAGACAGTTGGGGGGAAAGAGACCCAGTACTTC.

The V and J genes are TRBV5-1 and TRBJ2-7; the match to TRBD2 covers 14 bases. With V trimmed by 4 bases and J by 4 bases, 4 bases remained unmatched. Germline loops: CDR1 SGHRS, CDR2 YFSETQ. CDR3 size: 15 residues. CDR3 protein: CASSTGTSGGYEQYF. The CDR3 coding sequence is TGCGCCAGCAGCACCGGGACTAGCGGGGGTTACGAGCAGTACTTC.

In regard to this clonotype: It is likely a read error, because the conserved phenylalanine at the end of the CDR3 is missing. The DNA is omitted, as the CDR3 cannot be located on it reliably, and the CDR3 follows TCRdb's listing. The chain employs TRBV7-2 and TRBJ2-6; the table's D call, TRBD2, was not checked against the DNA. CDR1 is SGHTA and CDR2 is FQGNSA in the germline V gene. From its first to its last residue, the CDR3 has 11 amino acids. CDR3 sequence reads: CASSLLGPASS.

The CDR3 loop is CASNDRGQGSYNEQFF. CDR3 DNA sequence: TGTGCCAGCAATGACCGGGGACAGGGATCCTACAATGAGCAGTTCTTC. This chain connects TRBV7-9 to TRBJ2-7, with 9 bases fitting TRBD1. The better agreement between TRBJ2-1 and the DNA end casts doubt on the J call. This CDR3 has 16 residues. Germline values: CDR1 SEHNR, CDR2 FQNEAQ (reference sequence).

This clonotype was detected once. The CDR3 DNA reads as TGCAGTGCTAGGTCCGGGACAGGGGACCTGGAGACCCAGCATTTT. This sequence encodes CSARSGTGDLETQHF. V usage is TRBV20-1 and J usage is TRBJ1-5, with TRBD1 matching over 10 bases. CDR3 length equals 15 residues. J gave up 11 bases and V 3 bases, and 13 bases lay outside the gene matches. CDR1 DFQATT and CDR2 SNEGSKA come from the germline V gene (reference sequence).

V gene TRBV11-2 combines with J gene TRBJ2-2, with no clear D. CDR3 length: 11 amino acids. CDR1 and CDR2 from the germline V gene are SGHAT and FQNNGV. This chain's CDR3 is CTNSVTGELFF. CDR3 bases: TGTACCAACAGCGTCACCGGGGAGCTGTTTTTT. Full variable domain (rest looked up from reference TRBV11-2 and TRBJ2-2): EAGVAQSPRYKIIEKRQSVAFWCNPISGHATLYWYQQILGQGPKLLIQFQNNGVVDDSQLPKDRFSAERLKGVDSTLKIQPAKLEDSAVYLCTNSVTGELFFGEGSRLTVL.

This clonotype was observed a few times. J is TRBJ1-1 and V is TRBV2; D gene uncertain. The CDR3 length is 13 residues. Trimming cost V 5 bases and J 3 bases, with 10 bases left between them. Per the germline V gene, CDR1 is SNHLY and CDR2 is FYNNEI. CDR3 protein: CASSRKPDTEAFF. Here the CDR3 DNA reads TGTGCCAGCAGTCGAAAACCCGACACTGAAGCTTTCTTT.

This rearrangement joins TRBV9 to TRBJ2-7, with D possibly called TRBD1 or TRBD2 (7 bases each). Germline lookup yields CDR1 SGDLS and CDR2 YYNGEE. The CDR3 is 15 residues long. Deletions cut 4 bases from V and 0 bases from J, with 14 bases between. CDR3 region: CASSFFRGGSYEQYF. CDR3 DNA sequence: TGTGCCAGCAGCTTTTTCAGGGGGGGCTCCTACGAGCAGTACTTC.

This sequence joins TRBV2 and TRBJ1-4, with 7 bases identical to TRBD1. The V gene end was trimmed by 7 bases and the J gene end by 8 bases; junction bases not matched to a gene: 13. The germline V gene encodes CDR1 SNHLY and CDR2 FYNNEI. CDR3 size: 15 residues. The CDR3: CASNGDLGGEEKLFF. The DNA of the CDR3 is TGTGCCAGCAACGGGGACCTAGGGGGCGAAGAAAAACTGTTTTTT.

CDR3 sequence reads: CAGGGNYEQYF. The DNA of the CDR3 is TGTGCCGGGGGGGGAAACTACGAGCAGTACTTC. The chain uses TRBV10-3 and TRBJ2-7; 7 bases match TRBD2. The CDR3 has 11 residues. Germline V gene data show CDR1 as ENHRY and CDR2 as SYGVKD. After removal of 11 bases from V and 3 bases from J, the junction contained 4 bases not matched to a gene.

This clonotype has just a few counts. The CDR3 loop is CSVSGSGNTQYF. The CDR3, as DNA: TGCAGCGTCTCTGGAAGCGGGAATACGCAGTATTTT. V usage is TRBV29-1 and J usage is TRBJ2-3; TRBD2 agrees at 7 bases. After removal of 6 bases from V and 7 bases from J, the junction contained 7 bases not matched to a gene. CDR3 length: 12 residues. Germline V CDR1 and CDR2: SQVTM, ANQGSEA.